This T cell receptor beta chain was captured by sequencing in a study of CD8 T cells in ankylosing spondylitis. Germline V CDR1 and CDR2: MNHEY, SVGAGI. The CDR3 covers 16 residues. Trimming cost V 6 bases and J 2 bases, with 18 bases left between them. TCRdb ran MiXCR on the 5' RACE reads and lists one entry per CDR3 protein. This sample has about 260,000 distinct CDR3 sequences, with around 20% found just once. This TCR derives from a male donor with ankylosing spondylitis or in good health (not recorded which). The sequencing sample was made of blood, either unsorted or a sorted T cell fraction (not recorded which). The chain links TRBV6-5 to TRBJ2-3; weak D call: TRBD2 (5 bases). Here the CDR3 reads CASSSGRFEVTDTQYF. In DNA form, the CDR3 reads TGTGCCAGCAGCAGCGGAAGATTCGAGGTCACAGATACGCAGTATTTT.